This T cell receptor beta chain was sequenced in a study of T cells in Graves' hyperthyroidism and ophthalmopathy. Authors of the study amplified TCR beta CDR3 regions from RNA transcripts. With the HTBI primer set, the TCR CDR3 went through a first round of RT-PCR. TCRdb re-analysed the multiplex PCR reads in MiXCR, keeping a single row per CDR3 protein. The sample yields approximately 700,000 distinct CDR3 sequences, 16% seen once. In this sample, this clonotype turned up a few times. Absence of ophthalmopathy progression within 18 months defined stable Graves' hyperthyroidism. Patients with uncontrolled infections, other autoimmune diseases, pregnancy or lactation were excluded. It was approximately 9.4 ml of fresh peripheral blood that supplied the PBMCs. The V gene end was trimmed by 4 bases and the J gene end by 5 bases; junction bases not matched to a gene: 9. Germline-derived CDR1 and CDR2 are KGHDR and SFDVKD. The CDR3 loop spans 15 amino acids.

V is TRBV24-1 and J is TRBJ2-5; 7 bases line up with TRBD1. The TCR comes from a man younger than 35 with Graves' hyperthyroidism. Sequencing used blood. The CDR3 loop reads CATSDHRGSGETQYF. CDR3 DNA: TGTGCCACCAGTGACCACAGGGGTTCCGGGGAGACCCAGTACTTC.